The 6 T cell receptor beta chains presented below share a single source sample, sequenced in a study of T cells after yellow fever vaccination. TCRdb re-analysed the 5' RACE reads in MiXCR, keeping a single row per CDR3 protein. The sample includes about 320,000 distinct CDR3 sequences, approximately 12% seen only once; the top ten take 2.5% to 4%. This specimen consisted of CD4+ T cells sorted from PBMCs, obtained 15 days after the yellow fever booster vaccination. The receptors originated from a man aged 18 to 29 who received the YFV17D yellow fever vaccine.

The rearrangement uses TRBV11-2 and TRBJ2-7; 7 bases agree with TRBD2. In germline, CDR1 is SGHAT, CDR2 FQNNGV. Losses at the gene ends were 4 bases for V and 4 bases for J; bases not matched to a gene: 4. CDR3 size: 13 residues. The CDR3 region has the DNA TGTGCCAGCAGCTGGGGACTACCATACGAGCAGTACTTC. This codes for CASSWGLPYEQYF.

The chain combines TRBV29-1 with TRBJ1-1; D is undetermined. Germline V gene sequence: CDR1 SQVTM, CDR2 ANQGSEA. Trimming cost V 0 bases and J 8 bases, with 7 bases left between them. This CDR3 has 11 amino acids. The CDR3 reads CSVEETHEAFF. The CDR3 nucleotides read TGCAGCGTTGAAGAGACGCACGAAGCTTTCTTT.

The chain joins TRBV11-2 to TRBJ2-4; D may match TRBD1 or TRBD2 (6 bases each). The CDR3 covers 17 residues. Germline values: CDR1 SGHAT, CDR2 FQNNGV. V was pared by 3 bases and J by 0 bases, with 15 bases between. CDR3: CASSLRGDPLAKNIQYF. CDR3 bases: TGTGCCAGCAGCTTGAGGGGGGACCCCTTAGCCAAAAACATTCAGTACTTC.

The J gene is TRBJ1-2, the V gene TRBV5-1, with a tentative D call TRBD1 (5 bases). This CDR3 contains 13 residues. V was trimmed by 0 bases and J by 8 bases, leaving 11 bases between them. From germline, CDR1 is SGHRS and CDR2 YFSETQ. CDR3 nucleotide sequence: TGCGCCAGCAGCTTGGGAGACAGAGGCGGCTACACCTTC. It translates to CASSLGDRGGYTF.

This rearrangement joins TRBV7-2 to TRBJ2-7; D call uncertain. The CDR3 extends over 14 amino acids. Looked up from germline, CDR1 is SGHTA and CDR2 is FQGNSA. V gave up 4 bases and J gave up 2 bases, with 12 bases separating them. CDR3 coding DNA: TGTGCCAGCAGCTCTTCAGGCGGAGCCTACGAGCAGTACTTC. This gives the protein CASSSSGGAYEQYF.

This clonotype was detected once. The chain has TRBV20-1 and TRBJ2-3; TRBD2 matches at 7 bases. Trimming at V came to 5 bases and at J to 2 bases, leaving 10 bases not matched to a gene. Per the germline V gene, CDR1 is DFQATT and CDR2 is SNEGSKA (reference sequence). CDR3 size: 15 residues. The CDR3 DNA is TGCAGTGCTCTTAAAGACGGGACTACCACAGATACGCAGTATTTT. Protein product: CSALKDGTTTDTQYF.